The rows below give T cell receptor beta chains drawn from one sample of a study of cytomegalovirus exposure and HLA in healthy donors. Sequenced by immunoSEQ multiplex PCR; TCRdb stores in-frame clones only, minus some. The sample lists fewer than 250,000 clones; around four fifths were seen once. The sample consisted of PBMCs. These receptors were collected from a male donor in good health and CMV-seronegative. Both conserved end residues are part of each CDR3. A D gene is named only where the DNA matches it firmly. Not every row has a clone size; where given, it reads once, few, many or a size class.

>.|TRBJ2-7|TRBD1|TRBV18|15
CASSPGTGGGYEQYF
TGTGCCAGCTCACCCGGGACAGGGGGTGGCTACGAGCAGTACTTC
>few|TRBJ2-7|TRBD1|TRBV4-1|15
CASSVGQGITYEQYF
TGCGCCAGTTCGGTAGGACAGGGGATCACCTACGAGCAGTACTTC
>.|TRBJ1-4|.|TRBV19|14
CASSEQSLNEKLFF
TGTGCCAGTAGCGAACAGAGCCTTAATGAAAAACTGTTTTTT
>.|TRBJ2-7|TRBD1|TRBV9|14
CASSPDRAGYEQYF
TGTGCCAGCAGCCCCGACAGGGCTGGCTACGAGCAGTACTTC
>.|TRBJ1-2|TRBD1|TRBV7-9|16
CSSSSWGKTGAYGYTF
TGTTCCAGCAGCTCGTGGGGAAAGACAGGGGCGTATGGCTACACCTTC
>few|TRBJ2-7|TRBD2|TRBV5-1|15
CASSFLGGASYEQYF
TGCGCCAGCAGCTTTTTGGGAGGGGCCTCCTACGAGCAGTACTTC
>.|TRBJ2-1|TRBD2|TRBV5-1|14
CASSHREGRNEQFF
TGCGCCAGCAGTCACCGGGAGGGCCGCAATGAGCAGTTCTTC
>.|TRBJ2-5|.|TRBV19|12
CASSAGEETQYF
TGTGCCAGTAGTGCAGGGGAAGAGACCCAGTACTTC
>.|TRBJ1-5|.|TRBV5-1|17
CASSIDPPSGFNQPQHF
TGCGCCAGCAGCATAGACCCGCCTTCAGGGTTCAATCAGCCCCAGCATTTT
>.|TRBJ1-4|.|TRBV19|15
CASETYGSTNEKLFF
TGTGCCAGTGAAACATATGGCTCAACTAATGAAAAACTGTTTTTT
>few|TRBJ2-7|TRBD2|TRBV7-2|16
CASSWEGLAQTYEQYF
TGTGCCAGCAGCTGGGAGGGACTAGCGCAAACCTACGAGCAGTACTTC
>.|TRBJ2-3|TRBD1|TRBV25-1|14
CASSRAGGSDTQYF
TGTGCCAGCAGTCGGGCAGGGGGATCAGATACGCAGTATTTT
>.|TRBJ2-5|TRBD2|TRBV18|16
CASSPTMTSGKETQYF
TGTGCCAGCTCACCAACCATGACTAGCGGAAAAGAGACCCAGTACTTC
>.|TRBJ2-1|TRBD1|TRBV27|15
CASSSWDRGPHEQFF
TGTGCCAGCAGTTCTTGGGACAGGGGTCCCCATGAGCAGTTCTTC
>.|TRBJ2-7|TRBD2|TRBV29-1|15
CSVEIPGLAGGEQYF
TGCAGCGTGGAGATTCCGGGACTAGCGGGAGGCGAGCAGTACTTC
>.|TRBJ2-3|.|TRBV5-4|13
CASSFNREDTQYF
TGTGCCAGCAGCTTTAACCGAGAGGATACGCAGTATTTT
>.|TRBJ2-1|TRBD2|TRBV7-9|15
CASRTGTSGYNEQFF
TGTGCCAGCCGCACCGGGACTAGCGGTTACAATGAGCAGTTCTTC
>few|TRBJ1-6|TRBD1|TRBV30|14
CAWRGQGFGSPLHF
TGTGCCTGGAGGGGACAGGGGTTCGGTTCACCCCTCCACTTT
>.|TRBJ2-2|.|TRBV14|18
CASSPHPATASNTGELFF
TGCGCCAGCAGCCCTCACCCAGCGACAGCCTCGAACACCGGGGAGCTGTTTTTT
>.|TRBJ1-3|TRBD1|TRBV6-5|14
CASRTGDSGNTIYF
TGTGCCAGCAGGACAGGGGACTCTGGAAACACCATATATTTT
>.|TRBJ2-1|.|TRBV27|13
CASSLEGMNEQFF
TGTGCCAGCAGTTTAGAGGGTATGAATGAGCAGTTCTTC
>.|TRBJ1-1|TRBD1|TRBV20-1|11
CSAGQGREAFF
TGCAGTGCTGGACAGGGCAGAGAAGCTTTCTTT
>.|TRBJ2-1|TRBD2|TRBV10-3|13
CAISRLAVNEQFF
TGTGCCATCAGTCGACTAGCCGTCAATGAGCAGTTCTTC
>.|TRBJ2-1|.|TRBV7-9|15
CASSPPGSSYNEQFF
TGTGCCAGCAGCCCCCCGGGGAGCTCCTACAATGAGCAGTTCTTC
>.|TRBJ1-5|.|TRBV27|16
CASSLVGVESNQPQHF
TGTGCCAGCAGTTTGGTAGGGGTGGAGAGCAATCAGCCCCAGCATTTT
>once|TRBJ2-7|TRBD1|TRBV5-4|15
CASSLLDRGSGEQYF
TGTGCCAGCAGCTTGTTAGACAGGGGTTCCGGCGAGCAGTACTTC
>once|TRBJ2-7|.|TRBV6-5|13
CASSLDSDYEQYF
TGTGCCAGCAGCCTGGACAGTGACTACGAGCAGTACTTC
>.|TRBJ2-7|.|TRBV18|12
CASSNRLDEQYF
TGTGCCAGTTCAAACAGGTTAGACGAGCAGTACTTC
>.|TRBJ2-1|TRBD1|TRBV10-1|14
CASTRDRAAVEQFF
TGCGCCAGCACCCGAGACAGGGCGGCCGTTGAGCAGTTCTTC
>few|TRBJ1-1|TRBD1|TRBV2|14
CASRGGLIHTEAFF
TGTGCCAGCAGAGGGGGCCTGATTCACACTGAAGCTTTCTTT
>.|TRBJ2-1|TRBD1|TRBV4-2|14
CASSQDGDRGEQFF
TGTGCCAGCAGCCAAGATGGGGACAGGGGTGAGCAGTTCTTC
>few|TRBJ1-1|TRBD1|TRBV6-5|15
CASTPPRGMNTEAFF
TGTGCCAGCACCCCTCCCAGGGGGATGAACACTGAAGCTTTCTTT
>.|TRBJ2-7|TRBD1|TRBV19|15
CASSTTGGSIYEQYF
TGTGCCAGTAGTACGACAGGGGGCAGTATCTACGAGCAGTACTTC
>.|TRBJ2-7|.|TRBV5-1|15
CASSLARGHEYEQYF
TGCGCCAGCAGCTTGGCTCGCGGTCATGAGTACGAGCAGTACTTC
>few|TRBJ1-1|.|TRBV7-6|12
CASSSRDTEAFF
TGTGCCAGCAGCTCCCGGGACACTGAAGCTTTCTTT
>.|TRBJ1-1|.|TRBV6-5|13
CASSQGGNTEAFF
TGTGCCAGCAGCCAAGGGGGGAACACTGAAGCTTTCTTT
>.|TRBJ2-2|TRBD2|TRBV9|17
CASSVAAGGPGTGELFF
TGTGCCAGCAGCGTAGCAGCGGGAGGGCCCGGGACCGGGGAGCTGTTTTTT
>.|TRBJ2-1|TRBD2|TRBV5-1|12
CASSSSGTWQFF
TGCGCCAGCAGCTCGAGCGGGACTTGGCAGTTCTTC
>.|TRBJ1-2|.|TRBV28|12
CASSQGGEGYTF
TGTGCCAGCAGCCAGGGAGGAGAAGGCTACACCTTC
>.|TRBJ2-5|.|TRBV5-1|17
CASSLLADQPHRETQYF
TGCGCCAGCAGCTTGTTAGCGGACCAACCTCACCGGGAGACCCAGTACTTC
>.|TRBJ1-1|TRBD1|TRBV5-5|17
CASSLRQGVDVNTEAFF
TGTGCCAGCAGCTTGAGGCAGGGGGTTGACGTGAACACTGAAGCTTTCTTT
>.|TRBJ1-2|.|TRBV5-4|12
CASSLDRDGYTF
TGTGCCAGCAGCTTGGACAGGGACGGCTACACCTTC
>.|TRBJ1-1|.|TRBV20-1|11
CSMSVNTEAFF
TGCAGTATGTCAGTGAACACTGAAGCTTTCTTT
>once|TRBJ2-2|TRBD2|TRBV27|16
CASPGTSGSGTGELFF
TGTGCCAGTCCCGGGACTAGCGGGAGCGGGACCGGGGAGCTGTTTTTT
>.|TRBJ2-7|TRBD1|TRBV13|14
CASSPRDRAYEQYF
TGTGCCAGCAGCCCGAGGGACAGAGCCTACGAGCAGTACTTC
>.|TRBJ2-5|.|TRBV4-1|15
CAGGTVYGKKETQYF
TGCGCCGGGGGGACAGTCTACGGCAAAAAAGAGACCCAGTACTTC
>.|TRBJ1-1|.|TRBV29-1|10
CSDGSLGAFF
TGCAGCGATGGGAGTTTGGGGGCTTTCTTT
>.|TRBJ2-7|.|TRBV2|16
CASSGFSGQLSYEQYF
TGTGCCAGCAGTGGTTTTTCCGGACAGCTCTCCTACGAGCAGTACTTC
>.|TRBJ2-5|.|TRBV7-9|16
CSSSLVGGSRGETQYF
TGTTCCAGCAGCTTAGTTGGAGGGAGTAGAGGAGAGACCCAGTACTTC
>.|TRBJ2-7|TRBD1|TRBV11-2|17
CASSFHRGQRSSYEQYF
TGTGCCAGCAGCTTTCATAGGGGACAGCGCAGCTCCTACGAGCAGTACTTC
>.|TRBJ1-5|.|TRBV7-2|14
CASSLQYSNQPQHF
TGTGCCAGCAGCTTACAGTATAGCAATCAGCCCCAGCATTTT
>.|TRBJ1-5|TRBD1|TRBV19|13
CASSRQGNQPQHF
TGTGCCAGTAGTAGACAGGGGAATCAGCCCCAGCATTTT
>.|TRBJ1-1|.|TRBV12-5|15
CASGIDDRLNTEAFF
TGTGCTAGTGGTATCGACGACAGATTGAACACTGAAGCTTTCTTT
>.|TRBJ2-5|TRBD1|TRBV19|17
CASSTDRGQVVGETQYF
TGTGCCAGTAGTACCGACAGGGGGCAGGTCGTCGGGGAGACCCAGTACTTC
>.|TRBJ2-3|.|TRBV28|15
CASSSYRDSGDTQYF
TGTGCCAGCAGTTCCTATCGGGACAGCGGGGATACGCAGTATTTT
>.|TRBJ1-2|.|TRBV19|15
CASKTHLGRQDGYTF
TGTGCCAGTAAGACCCATTTGGGGCGGCAGGATGGCTACACCTTC
>.|TRBJ2-3|TRBD2|TRBV27|15
CASSSRTSASDTQYF
TGTGCCAGCAGTTCTAGGACTAGCGCCTCAGATACGCAGTATTTT